A selection of T cell receptor beta chains follows, all from one sample in a study of cytomegalovirus exposure and HLA in healthy donors. Using immunoSEQ multiplex PCR, the repertoire was profiled, and TCRdb retains in-frame clones only, with some absent. The repertoire holds under 150,000 clones, with 75% to 80% as singletons. Sequencing input: PBMCs. All receptors derive from a woman aged 40 to 49 in good health and CMV-seropositive. Both conserved end residues are part of each CDR3. The D gene is left open where the match is weak.

-	TRBJ2-1	TRBV18	CASSLRIATYEQFF
-	TRBJ1-2	TRBV4-1	CASSQDAQLGGYGYTF
TRBD1	TRBJ2-5	TRBV7-9	CSSSQQGWGETQYF
-	TRBJ1-1	TRBV29-1	CSVVAEHMNTEAFF
TRBD1	TRBJ1-5	TRBV9	CASSGGTGGVEPQHF
TRBD1	TRBJ1-2	TRBV6-5	CASSLDRGLYGYTF
TRBD2	TRBJ2-3	TRBV7-9	CASSGLGTSGFSTDTQYF
-	TRBJ2-5	TRBV7-6	CASSLQVALRETQYF
TRBD1	TRBJ2-5	TRBV7-6	CASSESTGDGKTQYF
TRBD2	TRBJ2-1	TRBV7-2	CASSLGGREGVEQFF
TRBD2	TRBJ2-1	TRBV4-1	CASSLTSGSSYNEQFF
-	TRBJ1-2	TRBV20-1	CSAPQGYGYTF
TRBD2	TRBJ2-7	TRBV29-1	CSVPPGLAGYEQYF
TRBD2	TRBJ2-1	TRBV7-9	CASSWGGRSNEQFF
TRBD2	TRBJ2-3	TRBV28	CASRLAGVGTDTQYF
TRBD1	TRBJ1-2	TRBV7-8	CASSGPRGPGYGYTF
-	TRBJ1-2	TRBV27	CASSLSNTGQYGYTF
-	TRBJ2-3	TRBV5-5	CASKYIRQATLTDTQYF
-	TRBJ1-2	TRBV2	CASKVDINYGYTF
TRBD2	TRBJ2-5	TRBV25-1	CASRGGSVETQYF
TRBD1	TRBJ1-2	TRBV11-2	CASSSGGYGYTF
TRBD1	TRBJ1-3	TRBV6-1	CASSAGQGSGNTIYF
TRBD1	TRBJ2-4	TRBV6-5	CASSYNGQGDKNIQYF